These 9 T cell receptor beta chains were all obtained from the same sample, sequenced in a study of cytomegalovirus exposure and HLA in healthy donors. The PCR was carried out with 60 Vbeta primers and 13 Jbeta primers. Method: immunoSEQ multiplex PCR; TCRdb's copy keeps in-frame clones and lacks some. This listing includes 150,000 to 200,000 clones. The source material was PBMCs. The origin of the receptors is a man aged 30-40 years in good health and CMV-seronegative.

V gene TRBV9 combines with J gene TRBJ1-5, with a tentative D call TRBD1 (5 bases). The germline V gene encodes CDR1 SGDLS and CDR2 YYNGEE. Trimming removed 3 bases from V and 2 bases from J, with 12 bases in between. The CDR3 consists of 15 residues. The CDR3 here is CASSASDRRNQPQHF. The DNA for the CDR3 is TGTGCCAGCAGCGCTTCCGACAGACGCAATCAGCCCCAGCATTTT.

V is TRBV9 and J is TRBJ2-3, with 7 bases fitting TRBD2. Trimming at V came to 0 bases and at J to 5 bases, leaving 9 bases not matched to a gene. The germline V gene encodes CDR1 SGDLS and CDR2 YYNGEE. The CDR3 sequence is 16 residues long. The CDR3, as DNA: TGTGCCAGCAGCGTAGGGGTGGCGGGAGTGGTAGATACGCAGTATTTT. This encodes CASSVGVAGVVDTQYF.

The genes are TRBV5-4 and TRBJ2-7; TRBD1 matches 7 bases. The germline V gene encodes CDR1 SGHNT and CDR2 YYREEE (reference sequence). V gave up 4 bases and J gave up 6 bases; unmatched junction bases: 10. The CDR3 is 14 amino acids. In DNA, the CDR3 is TGTGCCAGCAGCAGGGGACAGATCTTCGGCGAGCAGTACTTC. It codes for CASSRGQIFGEQYF. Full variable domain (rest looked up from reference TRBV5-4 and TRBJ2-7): ETGVTQSPTHLIKTRGQQVTLRCSSQSGHNTVSWYQQALGQGPQFIFQYYREEENGRGNFPPRFSGLQFPNYSSELNVNALELDDSALYLCASSRGQIFGEQYFGPGTRLTVT.

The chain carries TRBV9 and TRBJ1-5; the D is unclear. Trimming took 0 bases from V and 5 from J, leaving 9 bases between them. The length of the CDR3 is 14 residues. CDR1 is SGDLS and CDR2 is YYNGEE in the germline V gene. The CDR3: CASSVAGSHQPQHF. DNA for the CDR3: TGTGCCAGCAGCGTAGCAGGATCCCATCAGCCCCAGCATTTT.

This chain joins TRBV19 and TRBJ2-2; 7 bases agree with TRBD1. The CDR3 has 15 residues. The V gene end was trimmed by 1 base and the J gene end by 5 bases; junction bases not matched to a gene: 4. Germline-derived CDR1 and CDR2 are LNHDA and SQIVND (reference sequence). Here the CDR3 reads CASSIGGRGTGELFF. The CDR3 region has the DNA TGTGCCAGTAGTATAGGGGGCAGGGGGACCGGGGAGCTGTTTTTT.

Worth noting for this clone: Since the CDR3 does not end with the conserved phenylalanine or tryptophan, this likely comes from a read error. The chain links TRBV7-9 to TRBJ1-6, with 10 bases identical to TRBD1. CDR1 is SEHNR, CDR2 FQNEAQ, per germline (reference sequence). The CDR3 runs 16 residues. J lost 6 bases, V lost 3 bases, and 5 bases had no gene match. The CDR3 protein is CASSFGQGVPNSPLHL. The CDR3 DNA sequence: TGTGCCAGCAGCTTCGGACAGGGGGTTCCTAATTCACCCCTCCACCTT.

In DNA, the CDR3 is TGCGCCAGCAGCCAACCGGACAGGGGGGACACAGATACGCAGTATTTT. Its protein is CASSQPDRGDTDTQYF. This rearrangement joins TRBV4-1 to TRBJ2-3; TRBD1 matches 10 bases. The CDR3 runs 16 residues. With 2 bases clipped from V and 2 bases from J, the junction kept 4 bases outside the gene matches. Germline CDR1 and CDR2: MGHRA and YSYEKL.

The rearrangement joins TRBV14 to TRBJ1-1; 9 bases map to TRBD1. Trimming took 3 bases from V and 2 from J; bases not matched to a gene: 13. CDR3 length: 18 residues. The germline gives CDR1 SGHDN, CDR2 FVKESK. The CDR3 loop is CASSQDQPGQGANTEAFF. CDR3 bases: TGTGCCAGCAGCCAGGACCAACCGGGACAGGGAGCTAACACTGAAGCTTTCTTT. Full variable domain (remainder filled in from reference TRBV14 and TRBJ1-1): EAGVTQFPSHSVIEKGQTVTLRCDPISGHDNLYWYRRVMGKEIKFLLHFVKESKQDESGMPNNRFLAERTGGTYSTLKVQPAELEDSGVYFCASSQDQPGQGANTEAFFGQGTRLTVV.

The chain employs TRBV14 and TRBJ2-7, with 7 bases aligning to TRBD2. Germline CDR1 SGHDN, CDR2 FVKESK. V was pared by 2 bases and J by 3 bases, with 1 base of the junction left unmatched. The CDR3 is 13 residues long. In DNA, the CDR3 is TGTGCCAGCAGCCAATGGGGGGGCTACGAGCAGTACTTC. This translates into CASSQWGGYEQYF. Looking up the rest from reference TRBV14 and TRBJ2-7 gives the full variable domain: EAGVTQFPSHSVIEKGQTVTLRCDPISGHDNLYWYRRVMGKEIKFLLHFVKESKQDESGMPNNRFLAERTGGTYSTLKVQPAELEDSGVYFCASSQWGGYEQYFGPGTRLTVT.